Detailed here is one T cell receptor beta chain. Antigen specificity is unknown. This record comes from a study of shared clonotypes between healthy human individuals. Overall study: Aged 18 to 49, the donors were two women and a few men. Each donor had three CD4 naive, three CD4 memory, two CD8 naive and one CD8 memory plate.

Looked up from germline, CDR1 is SGDLS and CDR2 is YYNGEE. V lost 0 bases and J 4 bases, leaving 13 bases between the germline ends. This CDR3 region has 15 residues. Some clones are missing from TCRdb's copy, which holds only in-frame ones; the method was immunoSEQ multiplex PCR. Among 2 million to 2.5 million clones listed, approximately 93% were seen once. Study observations and caveats: Some naive CD4 clonotypes, around 4.7%, turned up in common across a handful of donors. Clonotype sharing among donors was thought likely to change with sequencing depth.

The sample was naive CD4+ T cells from PBMCs. Subset defined: CD45RA+ positively selected. The TCR was taken from a man younger than 35 in good health. Some clones in this sample may be carry-over from other donors' samples. The chain couples TRBV9 to TRBJ1-2; D not resolved. CDR3: CASSVEASRTYGYTF. Written as DNA, the CDR3 is TGTGCCAGCAGCGTAGAGGCATCCCGCACCTATGGCTACACCTTC.